Described below is a single TCR beta chain sequence and its context. Trimming shortened V by 1 base and J by 0 bases, and 10 bases separated the two germline ends. CDR1 MGHRA and CDR2 YSYEKL come from the germline V gene. This CDR3 contains 15 residues. PCR primers comprised 60 Vbeta and 13 Jbeta primers. As handled by the study authors: Around 9.9 million shared chains were among the approximately 80 million unique TCR beta chains that a later analysis counted. The protocol was immunoSEQ multiplex PCR, while the TCRdb copy is restricted to in-frame clones and leaves out a portion. D and trimming were read from the DNA, whereas the V and J calls and clone size are those reported in that table. This table holds about 90,000 clones, 55% to 85% found once. The data were obtained in a study of cytomegalovirus exposure and HLA in healthy donors.

The receptor's source is a woman between 18 and 29 years old in good health and CMV-seropositive. The chain is built from TRBV4-1 and TRBJ2-7, with D tentatively TRBD2 (5 bases). The sequenced sample consisted of PBMCs. The CDR3 is CASSQGRGGSYEQYF. The CDR3 DNA is TGCGCCAGCAGCCAAGGCCGGGGTGGCTCCTACGAGCAGTACTTC.